This TCR beta chain was identified during a study of radiation and T cells in renal cell carcinoma. Study-level findings and limits: Top tumor clonotypes rose in blood 2 weeks post-radiation, then contracted.

The data were produced by immunoSEQ multiplex PCR, yet TCRdb's version contains in-frame clones alone and is incomplete. The sample gives around 94,000 clones, around four fifths of which show up once; roughly 8.8% is in the top ten. Regarding time point: blood 4 weeks post-SBRT, at nephrectomy. Noted treatment: 15 Gy SBRT to primary tumor, nephrectomy 4 weeks later. In regard to this clone: Its specificity is not known.

V was pared by 6 bases and J by 5 bases, with 4 bases of the junction left unmatched. This CDR3 is built from 14 residues. Germline CDR1 ENHRY, CDR2 SYGVKD. The specimen comprised blood, sampled from a patient whose treatment included radiotherapy and nephrectomy. The V and J genes are TRBV10-3 and TRBJ2-2; 9 bases match TRBD1. This receptor was obtained from a man aged 45 to 65 with renal cell carcinoma. The CDR3 bases are TGTGCCATCAGGGGACAGGGAGGGACCGGGGAGCTGTTTTTT. Translation gives CAIRGQGGTGELFF.